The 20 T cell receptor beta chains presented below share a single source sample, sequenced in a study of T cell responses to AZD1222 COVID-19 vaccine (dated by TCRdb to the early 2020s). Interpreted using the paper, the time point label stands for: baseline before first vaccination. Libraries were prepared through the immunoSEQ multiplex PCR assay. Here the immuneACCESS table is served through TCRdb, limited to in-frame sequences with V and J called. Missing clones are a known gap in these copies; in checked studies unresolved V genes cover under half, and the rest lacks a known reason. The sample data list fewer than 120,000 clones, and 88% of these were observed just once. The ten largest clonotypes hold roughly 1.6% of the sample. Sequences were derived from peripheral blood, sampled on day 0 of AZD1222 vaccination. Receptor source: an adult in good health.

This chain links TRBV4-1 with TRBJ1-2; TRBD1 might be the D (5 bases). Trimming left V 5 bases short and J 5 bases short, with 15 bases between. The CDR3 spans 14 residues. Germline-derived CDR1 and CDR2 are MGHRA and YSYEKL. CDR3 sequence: CASSSPGTAYGYTF. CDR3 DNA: TGCGCCAGCAGCTCCCCCGGGACCGCGTATGGCTACACCTTC.

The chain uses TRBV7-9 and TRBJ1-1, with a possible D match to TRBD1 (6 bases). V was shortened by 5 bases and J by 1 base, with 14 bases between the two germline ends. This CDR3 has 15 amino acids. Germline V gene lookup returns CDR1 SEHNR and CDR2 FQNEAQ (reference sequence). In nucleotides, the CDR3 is TGTGCCAGCAGCCTGACAGGTTCAGCGAACACTGAAGCTTTCTTT. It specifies CASSLTGSANTEAFF.

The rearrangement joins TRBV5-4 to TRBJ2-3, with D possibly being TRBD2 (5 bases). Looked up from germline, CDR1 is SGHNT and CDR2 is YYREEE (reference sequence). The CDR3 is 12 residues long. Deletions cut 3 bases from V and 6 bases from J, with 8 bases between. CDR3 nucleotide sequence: TGTGCCAGCAGCTGGACTTCCGATACGCAGTATTTT. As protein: CASSWTSDTQYF.

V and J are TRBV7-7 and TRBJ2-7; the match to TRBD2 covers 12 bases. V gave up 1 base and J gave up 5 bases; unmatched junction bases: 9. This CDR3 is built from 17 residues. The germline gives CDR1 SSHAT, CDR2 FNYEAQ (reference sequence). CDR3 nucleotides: TGTGCCAGCAGCTTAGGTCCAGCGACTAGCGGGAGTAACGAGCAGTACTTC. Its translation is CASSLGPATSGSNEQYF.

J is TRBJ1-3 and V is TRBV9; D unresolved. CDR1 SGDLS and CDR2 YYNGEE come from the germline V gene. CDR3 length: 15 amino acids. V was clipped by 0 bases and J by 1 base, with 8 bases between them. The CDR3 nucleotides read TGTGCCAGCAGCGTAGCGCGGACGTCTGGAAACACCATATATTTT. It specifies CASSVARTSGNTIYF.

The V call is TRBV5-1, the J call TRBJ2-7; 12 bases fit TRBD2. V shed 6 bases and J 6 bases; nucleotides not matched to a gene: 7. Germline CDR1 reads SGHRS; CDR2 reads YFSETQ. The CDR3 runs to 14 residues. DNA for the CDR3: TGCGCCAGCACAAGGACTAGCGGGATGAGCGAGCAGTACTTC. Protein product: CASTRTSGMSEQYF.

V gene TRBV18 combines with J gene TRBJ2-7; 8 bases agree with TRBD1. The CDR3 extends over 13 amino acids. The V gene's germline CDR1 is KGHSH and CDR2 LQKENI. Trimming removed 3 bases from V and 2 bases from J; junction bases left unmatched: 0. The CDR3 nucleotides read TGTGCCAGCTCACCGGACAGGGCCTACGAGCAGTACTTC. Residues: CASSPDRAYEQYF. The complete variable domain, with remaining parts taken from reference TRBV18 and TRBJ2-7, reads NAGVMQNPRHLVRRRGQEARLRCSPMKGHSHVYWYRQLPEEGLKFMVYLQKENIIDESGMPKERFSAEFPKEGPSILRIQQVVRGDSAAYFCASSPDRAYEQYFGPGTRLTVT.

The CDR3 region is CASSFPPHTEAFF. The CDR3 coding sequence is TGTGCCAGCAGCTTTCCCCCCCACACTGAAGCTTTCTTT. The chain uses TRBV11-3 and TRBJ1-1, with D uncertain. Per the germline V gene, CDR1 is SGHNT and CDR2 is YENEEA. The CDR3 sequence is 13 residues long. Deletions cut 3 bases from V and 3 bases from J, with 8 bases between. Based on the CDR3 plus reference TRBV11-3 and TRBJ1-1, the full variable domain is EAGVVQSPRYKIIEKKQPVAFWCNPISGHNTLYWYLQNLGQGPELLIRYENEEAVDDSQLPKDRFSAERLKGVDSTLKIQPAELGDSAVYLCASSFPPHTEAFFGQGTRLTVV.

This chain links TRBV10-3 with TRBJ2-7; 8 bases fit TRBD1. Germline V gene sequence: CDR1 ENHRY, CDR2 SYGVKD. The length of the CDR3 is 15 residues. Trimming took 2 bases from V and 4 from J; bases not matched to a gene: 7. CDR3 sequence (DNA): TGTGCCATCAGTGAGAGGGGGACAGGACTGTACGAGCAGTACTTC. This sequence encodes CAISERGTGLYEQYF.

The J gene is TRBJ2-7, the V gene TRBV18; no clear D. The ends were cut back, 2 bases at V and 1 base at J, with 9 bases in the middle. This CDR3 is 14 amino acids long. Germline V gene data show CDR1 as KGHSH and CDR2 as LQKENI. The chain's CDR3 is CASSPGFRSYEQYF. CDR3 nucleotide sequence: TGTGCCAGCTCACCAGGGTTTAGGTCCTACGAGCAGTACTTC.

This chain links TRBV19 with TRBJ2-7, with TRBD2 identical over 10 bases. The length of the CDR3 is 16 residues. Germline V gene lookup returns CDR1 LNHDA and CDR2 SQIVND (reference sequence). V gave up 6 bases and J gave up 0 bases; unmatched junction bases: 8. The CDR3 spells CASSTRASGSSYEQYF. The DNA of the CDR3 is TGTGCCAGTAGCACACGCGCTAGCGGGAGCTCCTACGAGCAGTACTTC.

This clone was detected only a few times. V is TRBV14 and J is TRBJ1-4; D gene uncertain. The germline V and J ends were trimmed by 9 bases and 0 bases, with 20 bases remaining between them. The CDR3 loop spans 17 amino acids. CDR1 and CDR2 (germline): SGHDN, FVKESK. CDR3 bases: TGTGCCAGACCTCCGATCCTCCGAGTTGCAACTAATGAAAAACTGTTTTTT. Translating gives CARPPILRVATNEKLFF.

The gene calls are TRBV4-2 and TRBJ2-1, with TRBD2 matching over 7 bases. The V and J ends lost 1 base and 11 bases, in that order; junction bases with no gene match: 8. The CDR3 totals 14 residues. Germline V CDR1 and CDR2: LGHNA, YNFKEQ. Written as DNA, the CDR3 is TGTGCCAGCAGCCAAGGAGCTACAGCGGGACAGCAGTTCTTC. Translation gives CASSQGATAGQQFF.

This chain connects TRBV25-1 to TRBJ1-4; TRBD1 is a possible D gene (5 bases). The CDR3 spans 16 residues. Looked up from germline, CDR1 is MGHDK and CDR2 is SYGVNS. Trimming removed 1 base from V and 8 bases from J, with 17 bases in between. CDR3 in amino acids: CASSEWGTGVPEKLFF. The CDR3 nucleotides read TGTGCCAGCAGTGAATGGGGGACTGGGGTCCCCGAAAAACTGTTTTTT.

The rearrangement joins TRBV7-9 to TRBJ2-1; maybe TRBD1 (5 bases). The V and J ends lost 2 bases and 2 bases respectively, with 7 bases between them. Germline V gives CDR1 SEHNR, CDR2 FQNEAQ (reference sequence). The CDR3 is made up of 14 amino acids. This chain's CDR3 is CASSLMDTYNEQFF. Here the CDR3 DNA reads TGTGCCAGCAGCTTAATGGACACCTACAATGAGCAGTTCTTC.

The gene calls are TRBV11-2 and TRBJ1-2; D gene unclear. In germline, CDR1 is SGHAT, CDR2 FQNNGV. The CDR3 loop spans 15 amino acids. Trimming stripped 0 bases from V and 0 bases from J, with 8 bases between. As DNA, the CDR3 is TGTGCCAGCAGCTTAGAGGTGGGATCTAACTATGGCTACACCTTC. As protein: CASSLEVGSNYGYTF.

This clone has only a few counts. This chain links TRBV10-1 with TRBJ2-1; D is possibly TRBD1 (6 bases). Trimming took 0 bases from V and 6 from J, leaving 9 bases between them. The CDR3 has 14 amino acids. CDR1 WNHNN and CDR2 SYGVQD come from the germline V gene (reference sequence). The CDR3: CASSESQGRNEQFF. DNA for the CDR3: TGCGCCAGCAGTGAGTCGCAGGGGCGCAATGAGCAGTTCTTC.

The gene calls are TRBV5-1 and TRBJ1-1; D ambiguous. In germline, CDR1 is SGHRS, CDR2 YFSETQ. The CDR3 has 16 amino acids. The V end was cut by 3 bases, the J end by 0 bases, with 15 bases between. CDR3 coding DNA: TGCGCCAGCAGCTGGGGAACACGCTCCATGAACACTGAAGCTTTCTTT. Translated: CASSWGTRSMNTEAFF. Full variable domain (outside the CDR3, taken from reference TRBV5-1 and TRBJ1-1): KAGVTQTPRYLIKTRGQQVTLSCSPISGHRSVSWYQQTPGQGLQFLFEYFSETQRNKGNFPGRFSGRQFSNSRSEMNVSTLELGDSALYLCASSWGTRSMNTEAFFGQGTRLTVV.

The CDR3 spells CSVVQREATDTQYF. CDR3 bases: TGCAGCGTTGTACAGCGGGAGGCCACAGATACGCAGTATTTT. The chain joins TRBV29-1 to TRBJ2-3; TRBD2 agrees at 9 bases. V trimming: 4 bases; J trimming: 2 bases; junction bases outside the gene matches: 4. This CDR3 has 14 amino acids. Germline V lookup: CDR1 SQVTM, CDR2 ANQGSEA.

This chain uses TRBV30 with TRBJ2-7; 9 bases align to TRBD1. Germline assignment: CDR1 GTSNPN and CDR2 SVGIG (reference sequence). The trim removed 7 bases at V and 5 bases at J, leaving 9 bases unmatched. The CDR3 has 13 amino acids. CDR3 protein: CASLRDRVHEQYF. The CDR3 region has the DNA TGTGCCTCCCTCCGGGACAGGGTACACGAGCAGTACTTC.